The sequence of this T cell receptor beta chain was determined in a study of technical replicates of blood from a handful of donors. Using immunoSEQ multiplex PCR, the repertoire was profiled, and TCRdb retains in-frame clones only, with some absent. The sample carries 66,000 or so clones, less than 98% recorded once. Germline V gene lookup returns CDR1 LNHDA and CDR2 SQIVND (reference sequence). V lost 3 bases to trimming and J lost 6 bases; unmatched junction nucleotides: 7. CDR3 length: 15 residues. The receptor's source is a human donor in good health. This chain links TRBV19 with TRBJ2-7, with TRBD2 matching over 11 bases. The material sequenced was T cells isolated from PBMCs. CDR3 residues: CASSMSTSGSSEQYF. The CDR3, as DNA: TGTGCCAGTAGTATGAGTACTAGCGGGAGTTCCGAGCAGTACTTC.